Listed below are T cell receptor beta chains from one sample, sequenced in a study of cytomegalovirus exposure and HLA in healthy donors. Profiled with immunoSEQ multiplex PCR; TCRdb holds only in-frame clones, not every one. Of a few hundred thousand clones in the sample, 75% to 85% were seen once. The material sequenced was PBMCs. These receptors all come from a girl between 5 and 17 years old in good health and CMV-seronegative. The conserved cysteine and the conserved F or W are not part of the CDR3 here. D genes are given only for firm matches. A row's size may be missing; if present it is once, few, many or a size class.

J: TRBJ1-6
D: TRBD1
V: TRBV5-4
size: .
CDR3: ASSSGQSYNSPLH

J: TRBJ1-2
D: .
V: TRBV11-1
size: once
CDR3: ASSVYNNYGYT

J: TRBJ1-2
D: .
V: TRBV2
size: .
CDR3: ASSKGESGGYT

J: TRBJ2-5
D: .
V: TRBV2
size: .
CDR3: ASQLHPQETQY

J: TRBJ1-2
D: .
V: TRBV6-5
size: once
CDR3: ASSSTDSFLGGYT

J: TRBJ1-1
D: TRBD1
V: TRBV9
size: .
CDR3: ASSVEGSGGTEAF

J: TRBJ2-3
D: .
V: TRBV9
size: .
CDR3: ASSVGGLSTDTQY

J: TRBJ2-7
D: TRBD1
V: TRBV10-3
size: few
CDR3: AISEEQGATYEQY

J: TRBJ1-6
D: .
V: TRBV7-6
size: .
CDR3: ASSPRGPVNSPLH

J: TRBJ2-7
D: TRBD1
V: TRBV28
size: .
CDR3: ASSLGQYYEQY

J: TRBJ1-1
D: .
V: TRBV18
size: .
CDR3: ASSQFQGLDTEAF

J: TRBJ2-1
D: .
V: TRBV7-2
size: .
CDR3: ASSFRQDYNEQF

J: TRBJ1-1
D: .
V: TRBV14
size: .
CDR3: ASSQGSISQAF

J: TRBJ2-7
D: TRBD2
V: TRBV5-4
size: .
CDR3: ASSHLSGGAGEQY

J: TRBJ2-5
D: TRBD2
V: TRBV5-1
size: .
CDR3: ASSLAGLAVQETQY

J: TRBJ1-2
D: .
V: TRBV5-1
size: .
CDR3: ASSLVGRRHSYGYT

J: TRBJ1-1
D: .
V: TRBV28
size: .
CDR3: ASSFGSMNTEAF

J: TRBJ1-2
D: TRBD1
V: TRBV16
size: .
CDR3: ASSQSRGPNYGYT

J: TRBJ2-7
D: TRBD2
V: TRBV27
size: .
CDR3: ASSRRLAGGTYEQY

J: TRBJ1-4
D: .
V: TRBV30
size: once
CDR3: AWTHARGLINEKLF

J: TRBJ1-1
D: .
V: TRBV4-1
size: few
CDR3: ASSLRRGGDGTEAF

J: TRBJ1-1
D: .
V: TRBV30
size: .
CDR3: AWRGAPGRRNTEAF